This entry describes one TCR beta chain. The entry originates in a study of sequential checkpoint blockade in melanoma. In the study overall: More than 20 patients had tumor biopsies before treatment and at week 13.

Profiled with immunoSEQ multiplex PCR; TCRdb holds only in-frame clones, not every one. Of 2,300 or so clones listed, 20% to 25% are singletons. Specified treatment: randomized to nivolumab then ipilimumab (arm A) or the reverse (arm B). Patients had received no earlier DNA-damaging chemotherapy. This CDR3 contains 14 residues. Per the germline V gene, CDR1 is KGHSH and CDR2 is LQKENI. V was trimmed by 2 bases and J by 5 bases, leaving 9 bases between them. This receptor was obtained from a human donor with melanoma. Sequencing used tumor tissue (inferred from file names), obtained from a patient given nivolumab and ipilimumab in sequence. The rearrangement links TRBV18 to TRBJ2-2; D possibly corresponds to TRBD1 (6 bases). The CDR3 sequence: CASSPGGWTGELFF. The CDR3 region has the DNA TGTGCCAGCTCACCAGGGGGCTGGACCGGGGAGCTGTTTTTT.